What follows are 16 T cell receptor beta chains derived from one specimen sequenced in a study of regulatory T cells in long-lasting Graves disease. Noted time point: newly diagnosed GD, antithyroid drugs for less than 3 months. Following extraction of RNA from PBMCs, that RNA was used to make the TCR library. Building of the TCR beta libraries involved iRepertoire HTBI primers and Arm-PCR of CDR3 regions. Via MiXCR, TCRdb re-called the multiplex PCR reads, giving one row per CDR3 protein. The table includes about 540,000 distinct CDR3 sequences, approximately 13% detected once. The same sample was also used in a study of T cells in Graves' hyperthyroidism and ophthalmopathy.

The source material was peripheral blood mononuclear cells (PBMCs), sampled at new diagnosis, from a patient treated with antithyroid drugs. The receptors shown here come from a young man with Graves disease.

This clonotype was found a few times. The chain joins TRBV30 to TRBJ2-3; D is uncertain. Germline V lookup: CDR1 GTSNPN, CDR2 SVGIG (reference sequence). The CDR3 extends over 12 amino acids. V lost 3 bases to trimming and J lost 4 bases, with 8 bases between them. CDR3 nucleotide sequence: TGTGCCTGGAGGCGGCCCCCAGATACGCAGTATTTT. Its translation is CAWRRPPDTQYF.

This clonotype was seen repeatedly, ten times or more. The CDR3 DNA is TGTGCCAGCAGTTACTCGTCGAGGGAAAAACTGTTTTTT. It encodes CASSYSSREKLFF. This chain joins TRBV6-5 and TRBJ1-4, with D hard to call. Trimming removed 0 bases from V and 8 bases from J, with 7 bases in between. The CDR3 length is 13 residues. Germline-derived CDR1 and CDR2 are MNHEY and SVGAGI.

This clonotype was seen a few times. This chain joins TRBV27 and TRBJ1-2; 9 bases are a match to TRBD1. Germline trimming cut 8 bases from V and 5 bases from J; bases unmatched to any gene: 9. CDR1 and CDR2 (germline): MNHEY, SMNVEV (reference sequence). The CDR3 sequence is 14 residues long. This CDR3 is CASRSDRGGYGYTF. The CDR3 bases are TGTGCCAGCCGGTCGGACAGGGGAGGATATGGCTACACCTTC.

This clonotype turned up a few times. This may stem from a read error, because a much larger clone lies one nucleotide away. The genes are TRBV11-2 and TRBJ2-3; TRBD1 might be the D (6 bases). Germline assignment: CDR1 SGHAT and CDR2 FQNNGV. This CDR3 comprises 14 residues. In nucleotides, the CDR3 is TGTGCCGGCAGCTTGGGCGGACAGCCAGATACGCAGTATTTT. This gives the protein CAGSLGGQPDTQYF.

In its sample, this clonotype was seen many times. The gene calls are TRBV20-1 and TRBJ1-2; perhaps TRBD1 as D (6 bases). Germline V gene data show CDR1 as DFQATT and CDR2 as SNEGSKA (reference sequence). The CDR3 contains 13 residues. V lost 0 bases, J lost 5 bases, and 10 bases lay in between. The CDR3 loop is CSARDGTTYGYTF. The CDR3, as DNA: TGCAGTGCTAGAGATGGGACAACGTATGGCTACACCTTC.

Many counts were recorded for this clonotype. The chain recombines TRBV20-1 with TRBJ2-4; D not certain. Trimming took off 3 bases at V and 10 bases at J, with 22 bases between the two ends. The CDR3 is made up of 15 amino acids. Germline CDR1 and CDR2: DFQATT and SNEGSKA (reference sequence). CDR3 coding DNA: TGCAGTGCTAGCGAGCTTCGTAGTACCTTCGGGATTCAGTACTTC. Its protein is CSASELRSTFGIQYF.

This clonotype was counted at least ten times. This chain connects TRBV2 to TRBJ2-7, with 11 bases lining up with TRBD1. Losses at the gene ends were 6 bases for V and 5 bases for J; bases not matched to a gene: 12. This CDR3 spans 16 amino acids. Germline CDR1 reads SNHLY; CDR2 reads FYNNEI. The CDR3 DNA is TGTGCCAGCAGCCCCAAGGGTGGGGACAGGGGGAACGAGCAGTACTTC. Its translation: CASSPKGGDRGNEQYF. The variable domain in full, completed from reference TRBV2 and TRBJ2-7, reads EPEVTQTPSHQVTQMGQEVILRCVPISNHLYFYWYRQILGQKVEFLVSFYNNEISEKSEIFDDQFSVERPDGSNFTLKIRSTKLEDSAMYFCASSPKGGDRGNEQYFGPGTRLTVT.

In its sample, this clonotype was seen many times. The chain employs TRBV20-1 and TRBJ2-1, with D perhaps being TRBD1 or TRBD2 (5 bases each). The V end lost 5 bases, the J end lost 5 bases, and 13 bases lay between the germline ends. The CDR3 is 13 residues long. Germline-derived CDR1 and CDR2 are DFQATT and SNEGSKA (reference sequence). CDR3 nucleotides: TGCAGTGCTGGGACGGTCCGGGACAATGAGCAGTTCTTC. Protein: CSAGTVRDNEQFF.

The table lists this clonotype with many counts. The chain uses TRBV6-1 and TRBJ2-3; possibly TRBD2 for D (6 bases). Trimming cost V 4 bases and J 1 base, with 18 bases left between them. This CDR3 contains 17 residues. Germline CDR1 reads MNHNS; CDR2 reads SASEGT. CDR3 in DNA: TGTGCCAGCAGTGTCCTTCTGGGGGGTGGGGGCACAGATACGCAGTATTTT. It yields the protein CASSVLLGGGGTDTQYF.

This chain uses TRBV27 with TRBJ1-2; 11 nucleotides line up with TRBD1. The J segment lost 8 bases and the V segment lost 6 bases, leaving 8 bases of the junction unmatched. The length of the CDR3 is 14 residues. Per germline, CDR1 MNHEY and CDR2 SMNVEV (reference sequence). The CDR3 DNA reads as TGTGCCAGCAGACGGACAGGGGGCACGGGGGGCTACACCTTC. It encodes CASRRTGGTGGYTF.

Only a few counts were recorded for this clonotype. CDR3 nucleotides: TGTGCCAGCAGCTTAACGAGGAGAGGGGCCTACAATGAGCAGTTCTTC. Translation gives CASSLTRRGAYNEQFF. The chain links TRBV7-3 to TRBJ2-1; D possibly matches TRBD1 or TRBD2 (5 bases each). Per the germline V gene, CDR1 is SGHTA and CDR2 is FQGTGA. The CDR3 contains 16 residues. The germline V and J ends were trimmed by 0 bases and 2 bases, with 11 bases remaining between them.

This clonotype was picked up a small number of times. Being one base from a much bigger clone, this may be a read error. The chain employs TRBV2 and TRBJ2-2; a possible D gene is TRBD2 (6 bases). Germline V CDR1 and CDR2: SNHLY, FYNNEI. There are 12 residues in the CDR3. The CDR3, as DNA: TGTGCCAGCAGGGCTAGCGCCGGGGAGCTGCTTTTT. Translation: CASRASAGELLF.

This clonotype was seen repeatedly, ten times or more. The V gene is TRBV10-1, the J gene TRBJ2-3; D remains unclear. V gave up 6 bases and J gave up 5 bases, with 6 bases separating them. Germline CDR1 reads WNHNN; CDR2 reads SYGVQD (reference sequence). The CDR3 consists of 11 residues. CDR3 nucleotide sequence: TGCGCCAGCAGAAATCAAGATACGCAGTATTTT. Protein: CASRNQDTQYF.

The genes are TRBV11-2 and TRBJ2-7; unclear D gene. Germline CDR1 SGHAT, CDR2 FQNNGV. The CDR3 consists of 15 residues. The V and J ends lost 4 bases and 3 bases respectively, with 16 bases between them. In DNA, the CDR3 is TGTGCCAGCAGCTCATACGCCGACATGTACTACGAGCAGTACTTC. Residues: CASSSYADMYYEQYF.

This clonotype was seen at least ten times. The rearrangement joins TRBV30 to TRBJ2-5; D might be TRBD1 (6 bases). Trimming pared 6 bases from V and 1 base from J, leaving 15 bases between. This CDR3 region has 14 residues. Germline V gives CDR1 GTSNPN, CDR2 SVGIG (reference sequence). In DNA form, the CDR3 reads TGTGCCTGCGGACAGAGAGGGGGCCAAGAGACCCAGTACTTC. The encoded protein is CACGQRGGQETQYF.

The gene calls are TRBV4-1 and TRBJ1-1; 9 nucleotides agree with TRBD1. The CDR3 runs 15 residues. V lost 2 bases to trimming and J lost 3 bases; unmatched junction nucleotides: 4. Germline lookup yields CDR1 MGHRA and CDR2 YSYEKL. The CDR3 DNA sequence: TGCGCCAGCAGCCAACCACAGGGGGCGGACACTGAAGCTTTCTTT. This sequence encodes CASSQPQGADTEAFF.